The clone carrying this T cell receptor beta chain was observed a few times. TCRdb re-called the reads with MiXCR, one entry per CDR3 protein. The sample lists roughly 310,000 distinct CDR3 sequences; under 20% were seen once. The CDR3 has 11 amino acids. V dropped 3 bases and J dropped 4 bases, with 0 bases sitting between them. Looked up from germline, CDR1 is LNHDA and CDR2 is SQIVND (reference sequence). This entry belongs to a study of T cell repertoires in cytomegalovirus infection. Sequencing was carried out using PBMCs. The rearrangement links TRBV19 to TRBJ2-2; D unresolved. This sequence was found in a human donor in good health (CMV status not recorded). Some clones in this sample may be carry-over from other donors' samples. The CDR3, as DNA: TGTGCCAGTAGTATCACCGGGGAGCTGTTTTTT. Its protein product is CASSITGELFF.